The entry below describes one T cell receptor (beta chain). Germline trimming cut 0 bases from V and 13 bases from J; bases unmatched to any gene: 10. Germline loops: CDR1 SGHRS, CDR2 YFSETQ. The CDR3 covers 16 residues. Authors' methods: Estimation of nucleated cell counts was performed using reference gene primer amplification. The assay was immunoSEQ multiplex PCR, and TCRdb's table has in-frame clones only and misses some. V and J calls plus clone size are reproduced from that table; the DNA served to infer D and trimming. The data hold 100,000 to 150,000 clones, with 70% to 85% observed a single time. This sample stems from a study of blood T cell repertoires in COVID-19. Study information: Sites across the United States, Italy and Spain contributed samples from acute and convalescent COVID-19. T cells, B-cell-depleted T cells, or PBMCs supplied cDNA or gDNA.

Source material: peripheral blood. The TCR was taken from a woman aged 45-65 years with acute or convalescent COVID-19. This chain joins TRBV5-1 and TRBJ1-6; 10 positions match TRBD1. The CDR3 bases are TGCGCCAGCAGCTTGGGGACAGGGGGTACTGTAGCCCCCCTCCACTTT. This gives the protein CASSLGTGGTVAPLHF.